One sample yielded the 8 T cell receptor beta chains listed below, sequenced in a study of spatial heterogeneity in lung cancer. Overall study findings and caveats: Expanded alpha and beta TCR counts within tumors tracked tumor mutation counts.

TCRdb analysed the 5' RACE reads with MiXCR anew, one entry per CDR3 protein. The data hold about 4,200 distinct CDR3 sequences, with approximately 5.7% observed a single time. Time point here: sample taken at primary tumor resection. For these TCRs, the target antigens are not known. The sample here was lung tumor tissue, taken at surgery. The source is a male donor with early-stage non-small cell lung cancer.

This clonotype was seen repeatedly, ten times or more. The J gene is TRBJ1-1, the V gene TRBV7-2, with D possibly matching TRBD1 (5 bases). Germline V lookup: CDR1 SGHTA, CDR2 FQGNSA. V was clipped by 2 bases and J by 1 base, with 5 bases between them. The length of the CDR3 is 13 residues. CDR3 sequence (DNA): TGTGCCAGCAGCTTAAGGGGGAACACTGAAGCTTTCTTT. Protein: CASSLRGNTEAFF.

This clonotype was recorded at least ten times. The J gene is TRBJ1-3, the V gene TRBV5-1; the D is unclear. V dropped 4 bases and J dropped 0 bases, with 11 bases sitting between them. Germline loops: CDR1 SGHRS, CDR2 YFSETQ. CDR3 length: 15 residues. CDR3 sequence reads: CASSLDGRSGNTIYF. The CDR3 DNA is TGCGCCAGCAGCCTCGACGGTCGCTCTGGAAACACCATATATTTT.

This clonotype rates as medium-sized. V and J are TRBV7-2 and TRBJ2-7; D is perhaps TRBD1 or TRBD2 (6 bases each). Germline V CDR1 and CDR2: SGHTA, FQGNSA. The CDR3 is 14 amino acids. Deletions cut 7 bases from V and 0 bases from J, with 13 bases between. Here the CDR3 reads CASTTGGSSYEQYF. DNA for the CDR3: TGTGCCAGCACCACCGGGGGCAGCTCCTACGAGCAGTACTTC.

This clonotype is categorized as medium-sized. The rearrangement uses TRBV18 and TRBJ1-1; D unresolved. This CDR3 region has 15 residues. The germline gives CDR1 KGHSH, CDR2 LQKENI. Deletions cut 2 bases from V and 1 base from J, with 11 bases between. CDR3 loop: CASSPVGLGNTEAFF. The CDR3 coding sequence is TGTGCCAGCTCACCAGTGGGTCTCGGGAACACTGAAGCTTTCTTT.

This clonotype is medium-sized within its sample. CDR3 coding DNA: TGCAGTGCTAGAGCTGAACTAGCGCGCAACACAGATACGCAGTATTTT. It codes for CSARAELARNTDTQYF. This rearrangement joins TRBV20-1 to TRBJ2-3; 7 bases line up with TRBD2. The CDR3 sequence is 16 residues long. Losses at the gene ends were 1 base for V and 2 bases for J; bases not matched to a gene: 9. Germline assignment: CDR1 DFQATT and CDR2 SNEGSKA (reference sequence).

This clonotype is medium-sized within its sample. This chain uses TRBV5-1 with TRBJ1-2; possibly TRBD1 for D (5 bases). The CDR3 covers 14 residues. V shed 4 bases and J shed 0 bases, with 10 bases lying between them. Per germline, CDR1 SGHRS and CDR2 YFSETQ. The CDR3 DNA sequence: TGCGCCAGCAGCCGGGACGGATCTAACTATGGCTACACCTTC. It is translated as CASSRDGSNYGYTF.

Relative to its sample, this clonotype is medium-sized. The chain joins TRBV6-2 or TRBV6-3 to TRBJ1-1; D is uncertain. CDR1 is MNHEY and CDR2 is SVGEGT in the germline V gene. V lost 0 bases and J lost 3, with 8 bases in between. The CDR3 is made up of 14 amino acids. Here the CDR3 reads CASSYSGIYTEAFF. The CDR3 nucleotides are TGTGCCAGCAGTTACTCGGGGATTTACACTGAAGCTTTCTTT.

This clonotype is labeled medium-sized (0.01 to 0.1%). V gene TRBV15 combines with J gene TRBJ1-4; D ambiguous. Germline-derived CDR1 and CDR2 are LNHNV and YYDKDF (reference sequence). The CDR3 loop spans 13 amino acids. Trimming shortened V by 3 bases and J by 7 bases, and 9 bases separated the two germline ends. The CDR3 sequence is CATSRAPVEKLFF. In DNA form, the CDR3 reads TGTGCCACCAGCAGGGCTCCCGTTGAAAAACTGTTTTTT.